This TCR beta chain was captured by sequencing in a study of blood T cell repertoires in COVID-19. About the study: The study drew acute and convalescent COVID-19 samples from the United States, Italy and Spain. Nucleic acid was either cDNA or gDNA, and it came from T cells, B-cell-depleted T cells, or PBMCs.

In the original workflow: From reference gene primer amplification, estimates of nucleated cell counts were derived. Libraries were prepared by immunoSEQ multiplex PCR; TCRdb keeps only in-frame clonotypes and omits some of them. Clonal size and the V and J genes are those of that table, whereas D and trimming came from the DNA. The sample shows around 150,000 clones, about 85% of them seen only once. Trimming took 5 bases from V and 11 from J; bases not matched to a gene: 5. This CDR3 is built from 14 residues. Germline V gene lookup returns CDR1 LNHDA and CDR2 SQIVND (reference sequence). This TCR was sampled from a human donor with acute or convalescent COVID-19. The donor label of this sample is uncertain. The material sequenced was peripheral blood. The rearrangement joins TRBV19 to TRBJ2-3, with 15 positions matching TRBD2. The CDR3 protein is CASSVRTSGGGQYF. The CDR3 DNA sequence: TGTGCCAGTAGTGTCCGGACTAGCGGGGGGGGGCAGTATTTT.